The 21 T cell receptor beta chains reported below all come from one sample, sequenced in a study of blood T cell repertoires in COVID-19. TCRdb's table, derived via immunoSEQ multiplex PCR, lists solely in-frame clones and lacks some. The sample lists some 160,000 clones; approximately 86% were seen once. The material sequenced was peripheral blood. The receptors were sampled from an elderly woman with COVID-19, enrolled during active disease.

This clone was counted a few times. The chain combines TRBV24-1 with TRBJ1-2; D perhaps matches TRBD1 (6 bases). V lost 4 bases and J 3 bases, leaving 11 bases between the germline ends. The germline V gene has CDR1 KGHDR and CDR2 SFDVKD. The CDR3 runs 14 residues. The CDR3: CATSESDSYYGYTF. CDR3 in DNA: TGTGCCACCAGTGAGTCGGACAGCTACTATGGCTACACCTTC.

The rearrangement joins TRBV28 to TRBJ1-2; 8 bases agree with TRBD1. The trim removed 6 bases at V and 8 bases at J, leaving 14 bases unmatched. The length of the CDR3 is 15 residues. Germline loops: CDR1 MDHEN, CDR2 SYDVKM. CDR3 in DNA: TGTGCCAGCAGGCCCTCTGGCTCACAGGGGGGAGGCTACACCTTC. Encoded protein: CASRPSGSQGGGYTF.

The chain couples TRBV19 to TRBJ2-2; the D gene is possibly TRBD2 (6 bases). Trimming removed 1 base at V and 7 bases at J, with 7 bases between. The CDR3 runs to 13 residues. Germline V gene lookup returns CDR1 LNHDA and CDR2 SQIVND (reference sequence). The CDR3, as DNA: TGTGCCAGTAGTATAGGGGGGGTCGGGGAGCTGTTTTTT. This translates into CASSIGGVGELFF.

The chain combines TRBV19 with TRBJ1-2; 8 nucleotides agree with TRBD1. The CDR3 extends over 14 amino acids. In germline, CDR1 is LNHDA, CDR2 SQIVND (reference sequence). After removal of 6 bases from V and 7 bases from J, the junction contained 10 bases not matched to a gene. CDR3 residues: CASSPRRGPGGYTF. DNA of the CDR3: TGTGCCAGTAGCCCACGCAGGGGGCCGGGTGGCTACACCTTC.

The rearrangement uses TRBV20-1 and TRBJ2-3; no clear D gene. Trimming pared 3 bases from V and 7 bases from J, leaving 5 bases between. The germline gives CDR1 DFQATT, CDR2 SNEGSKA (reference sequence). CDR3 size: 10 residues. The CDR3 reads CSASQNTQYF. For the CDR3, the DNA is TGCAGTGCTAGTCAGAATACGCAGTATTTT.

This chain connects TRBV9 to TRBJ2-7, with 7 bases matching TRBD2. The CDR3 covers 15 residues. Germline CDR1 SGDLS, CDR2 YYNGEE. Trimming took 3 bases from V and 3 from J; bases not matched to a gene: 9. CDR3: CASSEGSGANYEQYF. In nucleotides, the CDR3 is TGTGCCAGCAGCGAGGGGAGCGGGGCGAACTACGAGCAGTACTTC. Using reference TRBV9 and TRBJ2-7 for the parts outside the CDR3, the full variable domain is DSGVTQTPKHLITATGQRVTLRCSPRSGDLSVYWYQQSLDQGLQFLIQYYNGEERAKGNILERFSAQQFPDLHSELNLSSLELGDSALYFCASSEGSGANYEQYFGPGTRLTVT.

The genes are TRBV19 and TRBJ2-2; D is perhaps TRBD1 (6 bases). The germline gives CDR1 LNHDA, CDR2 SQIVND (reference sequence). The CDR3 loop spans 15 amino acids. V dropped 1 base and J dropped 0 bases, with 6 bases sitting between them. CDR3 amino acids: CASSIGDTNTGELFF. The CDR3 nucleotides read TGTGCCAGTAGTATAGGGGACACGAACACCGGGGAGCTGTTTTTT.

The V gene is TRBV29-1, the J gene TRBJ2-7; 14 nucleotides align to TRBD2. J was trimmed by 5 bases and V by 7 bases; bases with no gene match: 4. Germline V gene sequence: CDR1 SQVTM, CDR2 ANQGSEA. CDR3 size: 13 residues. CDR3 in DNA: TGCAGCGCTCCGGGACTAGCGGGAGACGAGCAGTACTTC. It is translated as CSAPGLAGDEQYF.

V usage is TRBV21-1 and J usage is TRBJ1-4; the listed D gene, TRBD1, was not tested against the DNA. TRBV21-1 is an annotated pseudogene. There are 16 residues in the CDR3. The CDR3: CASSKRPGSTNEKLFF. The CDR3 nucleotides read TGTGCCAGCAGCAAGCGACCAGGGTCCACTAATGAAAAACTGTTTTTT.

The CDR3 region is CASSIKGAQAGANVLTF. The DNA of the CDR3 is TGTGCCAGTAGTATTAAGGGGGCGCAAGCCGGGGCCAACGTCCTGACTTTC. The chain couples TRBV19 to TRBJ2-6, with TRBD1 matching over 7 bases. V gave up 3 bases and J gave up 4 bases; unmatched junction bases: 9. CDR1 and CDR2 from the germline V gene are LNHDA and SQIVND (reference sequence). CDR3 length: 17 residues.

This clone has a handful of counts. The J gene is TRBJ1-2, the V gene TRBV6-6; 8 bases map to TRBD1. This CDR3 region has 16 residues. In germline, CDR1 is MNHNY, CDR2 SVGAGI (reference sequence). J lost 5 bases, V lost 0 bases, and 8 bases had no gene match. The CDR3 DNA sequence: TGTGCCAGCAGTTACTCCCAGGGGGCTGGAAGGTATGGCTACACCTTC. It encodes CASSYSQGAGRYGYTF.

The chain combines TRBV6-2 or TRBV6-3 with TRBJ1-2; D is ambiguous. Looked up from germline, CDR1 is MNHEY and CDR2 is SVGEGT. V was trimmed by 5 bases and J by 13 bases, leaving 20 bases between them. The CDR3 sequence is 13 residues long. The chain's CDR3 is CASSIPPPGWSTF. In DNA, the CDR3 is TGTGCCAGCAGTATACCCCCTCCCGGGTGGAGCACCTTC.

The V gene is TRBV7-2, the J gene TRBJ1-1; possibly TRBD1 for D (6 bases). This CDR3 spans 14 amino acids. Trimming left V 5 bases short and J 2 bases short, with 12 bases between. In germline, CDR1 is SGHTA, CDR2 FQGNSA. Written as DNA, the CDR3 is TGTGCCAGCAGCCGCTGGACAGACAACACTGAAGCTTTCTTT. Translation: CASSRWTDNTEAFF.

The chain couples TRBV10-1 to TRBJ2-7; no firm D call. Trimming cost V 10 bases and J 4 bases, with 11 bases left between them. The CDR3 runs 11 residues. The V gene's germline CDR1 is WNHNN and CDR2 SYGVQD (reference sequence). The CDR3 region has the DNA TGCGCCAACGACACCTCTTACGAGCAGTACTTC. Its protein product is CANDTSYEQYF.

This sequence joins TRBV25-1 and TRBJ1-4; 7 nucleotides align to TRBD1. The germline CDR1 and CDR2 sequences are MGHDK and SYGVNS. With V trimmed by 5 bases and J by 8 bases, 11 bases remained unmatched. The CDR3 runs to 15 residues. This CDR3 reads CASSQSRGLGEKLFF. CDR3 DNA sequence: TGTGCCAGCAGTCAATCCAGGGGGTTGGGGGAAAAACTGTTTTTT.

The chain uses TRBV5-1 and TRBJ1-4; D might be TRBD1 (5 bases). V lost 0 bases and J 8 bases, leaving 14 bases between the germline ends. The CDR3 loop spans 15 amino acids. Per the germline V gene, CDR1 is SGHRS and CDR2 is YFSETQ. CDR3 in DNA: TGCGCCAGCAGCTTGGAGCCAGGGATAGGGGAAAAACTGTTTTTT. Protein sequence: CASSLEPGIGEKLFF.

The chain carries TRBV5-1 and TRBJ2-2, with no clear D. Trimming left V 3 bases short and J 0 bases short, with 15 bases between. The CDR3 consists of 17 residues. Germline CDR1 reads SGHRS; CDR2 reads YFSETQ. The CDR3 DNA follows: TGCGCCAGCAGCTGGAACCAGCGAGCCCCGAACACCGGGGAGCTGTTTTTT. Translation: CASSWNQRAPNTGELFF.

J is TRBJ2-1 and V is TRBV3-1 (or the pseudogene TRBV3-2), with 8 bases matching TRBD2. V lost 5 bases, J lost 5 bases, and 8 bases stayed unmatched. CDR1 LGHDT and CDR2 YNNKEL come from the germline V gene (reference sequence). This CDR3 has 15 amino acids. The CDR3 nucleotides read TGTGCCAGCAGCTTGAGCGGGAGCAGGGACAATGAGCAGTTCTTC. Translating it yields CASSLSGSRDNEQFF.

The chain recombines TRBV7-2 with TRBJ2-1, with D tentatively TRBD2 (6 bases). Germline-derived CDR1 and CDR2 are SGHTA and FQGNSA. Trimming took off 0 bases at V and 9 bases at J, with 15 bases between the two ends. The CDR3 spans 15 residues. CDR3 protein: CASSLATISSAEQFF. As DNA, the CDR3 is TGTGCCAGCAGCTTAGCGACAATTTCTAGCGCTGAGCAGTTCTTC.

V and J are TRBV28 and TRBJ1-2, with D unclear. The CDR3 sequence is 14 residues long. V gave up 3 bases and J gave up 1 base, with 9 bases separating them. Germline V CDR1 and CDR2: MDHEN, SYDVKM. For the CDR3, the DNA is TGTGCCAGCAGTTTGGCGGGTGGTAACTATGGCTACACCTTC. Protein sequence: CASSLAGGNYGYTF.

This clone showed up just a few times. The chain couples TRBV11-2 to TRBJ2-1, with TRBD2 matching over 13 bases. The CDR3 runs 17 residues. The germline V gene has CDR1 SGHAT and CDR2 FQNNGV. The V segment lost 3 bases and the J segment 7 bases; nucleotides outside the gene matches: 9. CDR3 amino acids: CASSFLETSGRMNEQFF. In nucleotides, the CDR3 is TGTGCCAGCAGCTTCCTCGAGACTAGCGGGAGGATGAATGAGCAGTTCTTC.